This entry describes one TCR beta chain. In the original workflow: Estimation of nucleated cell counts was performed using reference gene primer amplification. Repertoires were generated with immunoSEQ multiplex PCR, while TCRdb's copy carries only in-frame clones and drops some. The V and J calls and clone size were taken over from that table, and D and trimming were inferred from the DNA. Here the sample spans about 50,000 clones, about 83% being singletons. The CDR3 length is 13 residues. Germline assignment: CDR1 KGHSH and CDR2 LQKENI. The V end was cut by 3 bases, the J end by 5 bases, with 10 bases between. This sample was taken from a study of blood T cell repertoires in COVID-19. The overall study: Samples came from the United States, Italy and Spain, spanning acute and convalescent COVID-19. PBMCs, B-cell-depleted T cells, or T cells were the source of the cDNA or gDNA that made up the material.

V and J are TRBV18 and TRBJ1-1, with unresolved D. The sequence came from a woman aged 55-70 years with acute or convalescent COVID-19. Material for sequencing was peripheral blood. CDR3: CASSPKGETEAFF. The DNA for the CDR3 is TGTGCCAGCTCACCGAAGGGAGAAACTGAAGCTTTCTTT.